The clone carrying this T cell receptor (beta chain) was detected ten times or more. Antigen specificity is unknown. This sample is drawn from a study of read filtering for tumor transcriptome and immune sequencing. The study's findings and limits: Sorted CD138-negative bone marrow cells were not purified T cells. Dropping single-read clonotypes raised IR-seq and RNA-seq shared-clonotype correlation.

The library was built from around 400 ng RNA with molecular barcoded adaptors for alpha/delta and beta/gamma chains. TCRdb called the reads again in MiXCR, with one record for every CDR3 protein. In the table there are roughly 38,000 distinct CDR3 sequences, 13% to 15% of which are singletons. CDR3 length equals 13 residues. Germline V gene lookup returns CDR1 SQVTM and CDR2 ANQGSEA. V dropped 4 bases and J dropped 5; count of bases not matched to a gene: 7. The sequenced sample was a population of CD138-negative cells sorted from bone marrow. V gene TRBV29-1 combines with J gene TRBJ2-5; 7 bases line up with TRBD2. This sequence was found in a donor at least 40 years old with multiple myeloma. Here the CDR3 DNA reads TGCAGCGTTGGTATTAGCGGGTACGAGACCCAGTACTTC. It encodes CSVGISGYETQYF. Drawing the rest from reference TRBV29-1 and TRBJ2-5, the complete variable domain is SAVISQKPSRDICQRGTSLTIQCQVDSQVTMMFWYRQQPGQSLTLIATANQGSEATYESGFVIDKFPISRPNLTFSTLTVSNMSPEDSSIYLCSVGISGYETQYFGPGTRLLVL.